Listed below are T cell receptor beta chains from one sample, sequenced in a study of response to subunit inactivated influenza vaccine. TCRdb redid the calling of the RT-PCR reads with MiXCR, one entry per CDR3 protein. This table holds 650,000 or so distinct CDR3 sequences, about 14% found once. Here the sequenced sample was PBMCs from blood, taken approximately 15 days before vaccination. Receptor source: a man aged 50 to 59 who received an inactivated influenza vaccine. Each CDR3 is given with its conserved first and last residue. Fields, in order: V gene, J gene, clone size, D gene, CDR3 DNA, CDR3 protein. A D gene is named only where the DNA matches it firmly. The size entry is marked missing in some rows and otherwise reads once, few, many or a size class.

TRBV7-9	TRBJ1-1	few	.	TGTGCCAGCAGCTTGTACAGGGATGTGAACACTGAAGCTTTCTTT	CASSLYRDVNTEAFF
TRBV15	TRBJ2-5	few	TRBD1	TGTGCCACCAGCACCTTAACAGGGGGCGGGGAGACCCAGTACTTC	CATSTLTGGGETQYF
TRBV5-1	TRBJ2-1	.	TRBD2	TGCGCCAGCAGCTTGTTCACTAGCGGGATCGGTCAGTTCTTC	CASSLFTSGIGQFF
TRBV5-1	TRBJ2-5	many	.	TGTGCCAGCAGCTTAAGGCAAGAGACCCAGTACTTC	CASSLRQETQYF
TRBV10-3	TRBJ1-2	few	TRBD1	TGTGCCATAACAGGGGGCGGCTATGGCTACACCTTC	CAITGGGYGYTF
TRBV5-1	TRBJ2-1	few	TRBD2	TGCGCCAGCAGCCCCGGGGGGGGAGCCTACAATGAGCAGTTCTTC	CASSPGGGAYNEQFF
TRBV20-1	TRBJ2-1	few	.	TGCAGTGCCGTAGCGAGGGGTTTACGCCATGAGCAGTTCTTC	CSAVARGLRHEQFF
TRBV7-9	TRBJ2-1	once	TRBD2	TGTGCCAGCAGCTTTGCTAGCGGGAAAGAGCAGTTCTTC	CASSFASGKEQFF
TRBV29-1	TRBJ1-1	few	TRBD1	TGCAGCGTGGGGACAGGGTCGACGACTGAAGCTTTCTTT	CSVGTGSTTEAFF
TRBV7-9	TRBJ1-2	many	.	TGTGCCAGCAGCTTAGACATTCTGTTCTATGGCTACACCTTC	CASSLDILFYGYTF
TRBV28	TRBJ2-2	.	TRBD2	TGTGCCAGCAACCATAGCGGGGGGGCTGCCGGGGAGCTGTTTTTT	CASNHSGGAAGELFF
TRBV4-3	TRBJ1-3	.	TRBD1	TGCGCCAGCAGCCAAGAACCACAGGGGTACACCATATATTTT	CASSQEPQGYTIYF
TRBV13	TRBJ2-2	.	.	TGTGCCAGCAGCTTAGGTTGGGCCGGGGAGCTGTTTTTT	CASSLGWAGELFF
TRBV11-2	TRBJ1-5	.	.	TGTGCCAGCAGCTTACTCGGAGGGGCGCGACAGCCCCAGCATTTT	CASSLLGGARQPQHF
TRBV6-2/TRBV6-3	TRBJ2-1	many	.	TGTGCCAGCAGTCTGGACAGATACTCCTACAATGAGCAGTTCTTC	CASSLDRYSYNEQFF
TRBV5-1	TRBJ1-1	many	TRBD1	TGTGCCAGCTCACTTGGGACAGTGAACACTGAAGCTTTCTTT	CASSLGTVNTEAFF
TRBV20-1	TRBJ2-1	.	TRBD1	TGCAGTGCTGGGAGGGACAGGGGGGTCTACAATGAGCAGTTCTTC	CSAGRDRGVYNEQFF
TRBV19	TRBJ2-2	.	.	TGTGCCAGTAACAAGGTCAGGGCGGCGAACACCGGGGAGCTGTTTTTT	CASNKVRAANTGELFF
TRBV19	TRBJ1-3	many	.	TGTGCCAGTAGTCCACGGACAGATCCTGGAAACACCATATATTTT	CASSPRTDPGNTIYF
TRBV27	TRBJ1-2	.	.	TGTGCCAGCGGTGGCAGAAACTATGGCTACACCTTC	CASGGRNYGYTF
TRBV12-3/TRBV12-4	TRBJ1-2	few	TRBD1	TGTGCCAGCAGGGCCACGACAGGGTCTGGCTACACCTTC	CASRATTGSGYTF
TRBV4-1	TRBJ2-3	.	.	TGCGCCAGCAGCCAGCAGGGACATGGCACAGATACGCAGTATTTT	CASSQQGHGTDTQYF
TRBV9	TRBJ1-2	.	TRBD1	TGTGCCAGCAGCACCTCGGGAGCAGGGGGATATGGCTACACCTTC	CASSTSGAGGYGYTF
TRBV20-1	TRBJ2-1	few	.	TGCAGTGCTGACGGCTTGCAACGGGCGCGGCCGTTCAGCTCCTACAATGAGCAGTTCTTC	CSADGLQRARPFSSYNEQFF
TRBV27	TRBJ2-7	few	.	TGTGCCAGCACCCAGTTAGGGGGTGCCTACGAGCAGTACTTC	CASTQLGGAYEQYF
TRBV15	TRBJ1-2	few	TRBD1	TGTGCCACCAGTCCGGACAGGAACTATGGCTACACCTTC	CATSPDRNYGYTF
TRBV2	TRBJ1-5	.	.	TGTGCCAGCGGGGCCGGGCCAAGTTTCAATCAGCCCCAGCATTTT	CASGAGPSFNQPQHF
TRBV2	TRBJ2-7	.	TRBD1	TGTGCCAGCAGCCTATTGCCTGGACAGGGGACAAGCTCCTACGAGCAGTACTTC	CASSLLPGQGTSSYEQYF
TRBV27	TRBJ1-3	few	.	TGTGCCAGCAGTTTATCGTCCAACCTTGGAAACACCATATATTTT	CASSLSSNLGNTIYF
TRBV15	TRBJ2-7	.	.	TGTGCCACCAGCAGAGATAGGGGGGGAAGTCCCTACGAGCAGTACTTC	CATSRDRGGSPYEQYF
TRBV4-3	TRBJ2-3	few	.	TGCGCCAGCAGCCATGGACTTAGCACAGATACGCAGTATTTT	CASSHGLSTDTQYF
TRBV4-3	TRBJ1-4	few	.	TGCGCCAGCAGCCAAGATTGGGCGGGGGCCGCTGAAAAACTGTTTTTT	CASSQDWAGAAEKLFF
TRBV27	TRBJ2-5	few	TRBD2	TGTGCCAGCAGTAGGGTAGCGGGGAACCAAGAGACCCAGTACTTC	CASSRVAGNQETQYF
TRBV12-3/TRBV12-4	TRBJ2-5	.	.	TGTGCCAGCAGTTCGACAGAGTACCAAGAGACCCAGTACTTC	CASSSTEYQETQYF
TRBV6-2/TRBV6-3	TRBJ2-7	few	.	TGTGCCAGCAGTTCGGGACACCACGAGCAGTACTTC	CASSSGHHEQYF
TRBV6-2/TRBV6-3	TRBJ1-5	few	.	TGTGCCAGCAGTTACTACGGGAATCAGCCCCAGCATTTT	CASSYYGNQPQHF
TRBV30	TRBJ2-1	.	.	TGTGCCTGGAGTATTGGGACTAATGAGCAGTTCTTC	CAWSIGTNEQFF
TRBV6-1	TRBJ1-1	few	.	TGTGCCAGCAATGCCCAACAGGGATTGACTGAAGCTTTCTTT	CASNAQQGLTEAFF
TRBV5-1	TRBJ1-6	many	TRBD1	TGCGCCAGCAGCAAGGGACAGATCTATAATTCACCCCTCCACTTT	CASSKGQIYNSPLHF
TRBV20-1	TRBJ2-1	.	.	TGCAGTGCTAGCTGGGGGGGCCTCAATGAGCAGTTCTTC	CSASWGGLNEQFF
TRBV6-2/TRBV6-3	TRBJ2-2	few	.	TGTGCCAGCAGCTCGGGAGTTCACACCGGGGAGCTGTTTTTT	CASSSGVHTGELFF
TRBV29-1	TRBJ2-1	once	.	TGCAGCGTTGAACGACCCAGGGGGGATGAGCAGTTCTTC	CSVERPRGDEQFF
TRBV12-3/TRBV12-4	TRBJ1-1	many	TRBD1	TGTGCCAGCAGTCCAGGACAGGGGAGGGGGAACACTGAAGCTTTCTTT	CASSPGQGRGNTEAFF
TRBV12-3/TRBV12-4	TRBJ2-1	once	TRBD2	TGTGCCAGCAGTTTTTGGACTAGCGGGAGGGATGAGCAGTTCTTC	CASSFWTSGRDEQFF
TRBV5-1	TRBJ2-7	.	.	TGCGCCAGCAGCTTGGCTCGGACTTCCACCCCGTACGAGCAGTACTTC	CASSLARTSTPYEQYF
TRBV20-1	TRBJ2-1	.	TRBD2	TGCAGTGCTAGACCACTAGCGAAGTCCTACAATGAGCAGTTCTTC	CSARPLAKSYNEQFF
TRBV4-3	TRBJ2-2	many	TRBD2	TGCGCCAGCAGCTACGGACTAGCGGGGGGGACCAACACCGGGGAGCTGTTTTTT	CASSYGLAGGTNTGELFF
TRBV18	TRBJ1-1	many	.	TGTGCCAGCTCACACGGGACCGGAGGGACTGAAGCTTTCTTT	CASSHGTGGTEAFF